Listed below are T cell receptor beta chains from one sample, sequenced in a study of blood T cells in healthy people across ages. TCRdb processed the 5' RACE reads anew with MiXCR; each CDR3 protein has one entry. This table has more than 900,000 distinct CDR3 sequences, 20% to 25% appearing once. This sample was shared with a second study, whose subject was T cells of mothers and their children.

Sequences were obtained from blood. These receptors were obtained from a girl between 2 and 10 years old in good health. CDR3s include the opening cysteine and the closing phenylalanine or tryptophan. Fields, in order: CDR3 DNA, CDR3 protein, V gene, D gene, clone size, J gene. The D gene is left open where the match is weak. The size entry is marked missing in some rows and otherwise reads once, few, many or a size class.

DNA: TGCGCCAGCAGCTTGGCGCTGGGGCTAGCGGCCAATGAGCAGTTCTTC
CDR3: CASSLALGLAANEQFF
V: TRBV5-1
D: TRBD2
size: -
J: TRBJ2-1

DNA: TGTGCCAGTAGGTTAAAGCAGGGGATCCACGAGCAGTACTTC
CDR3: CASRLKQGIHEQYF
V: TRBV6-6
D: -
size: few
J: TRBJ2-7

DNA: TGTGCCAGCAAAACGGACTATTTGAACGAGCAGTTCTTC
CDR3: CASKTDYLNEQFF
V: TRBV28
D: -
size: few
J: TRBJ2-1

DNA: TGCGCCAGCAGTGAAGGGGCCCACAGTAAAGCTTTCTTT
CDR3: CASSEGAHSKAFF
V: TRBV10-1
D: -
size: once
J: TRBJ1-1

DNA: TGTGCCAGCAGCTTAGGCCCAGGAGGGGCTTTCTTT
CDR3: CASSLGPGGAFF
V: TRBV7-9
D: -
size: once
J: TRBJ1-1

DNA: TGTGCCAGCAGCGTTCGGACAGGGTTCGAGACCCAGTACTTC
CDR3: CASSVRTGFETQYF
V: TRBV7-2
D: TRBD1
size: -
J: TRBJ2-5

DNA: TGTGCCAGCACCCCCGGGTCCTTCATTGGCGATGAGCAGTTCTTC
CDR3: CASTPGSFIGDEQFF
V: TRBV28
D: -
size: few
J: TRBJ2-1

DNA: TGTGCCAGCAGTTACACGAGGGCCTTCAAGGGCGAGCAGTACTTC
CDR3: CASSYTRAFKGEQYF
V: TRBV6-5
D: -
size: -
J: TRBJ2-7

DNA: TGTGCCAGCTCCTTCACACATACGCAGTATTTT
CDR3: CASSFTHTQYF
V: TRBV25-1
D: -
size: once
J: TRBJ2-3

DNA: TGTGCCACCAGTGGTATGGCTTACAATGAGCAGTTCTTC
CDR3: CATSGMAYNEQFF
V: TRBV24-1
D: -
size: -
J: TRBJ2-1

DNA: TGCGCCAGCAGACTTGCCGCGGGACTAGCGGCCTACGAGCAGTACTTC
CDR3: CASRLAAGLAAYEQYF
V: TRBV5-1
D: TRBD2
size: -
J: TRBJ2-7

DNA: TGTGCTAGTGTCCGGACAGGGGTCCGTAACACCATATATTTT
CDR3: CASVRTGVRNTIYF
V: TRBV12-5
D: TRBD1
size: -
J: TRBJ1-3

DNA: TGTGCCAGCACCTCCCCTATCACAGATACGCAGTATTTT
CDR3: CASTSPITDTQYF
V: TRBV9
D: -
size: -
J: TRBJ2-3

DNA: TGTGCCAGCAGCCAAGAATCGAGGACCGGGGAGCTGTTTTTT
CDR3: CASSQESRTGELFF
V: TRBV3-1
D: -
size: few
J: TRBJ2-2

DNA: TGCAGCGCCCCTAGAGGGGCGAACACCGGGGAGCTGTTTTTT
CDR3: CSAPRGANTGELFF
V: TRBV29-1
D: -
size: -
J: TRBJ2-2

DNA: TGTGCCAGCCAAAGAGTTAACTATGGCTACACCTTC
CDR3: CASQRVNYGYTF
V: TRBV12-3/TRBV12-4
D: -
size: -
J: TRBJ1-2

DNA: TGCAGTGCGAGGGTGGACGTCCGGCAGTTCTTC
CDR3: CSARVDVRQFF
V: TRBV20-1
D: -
size: few
J: TRBJ2-1

DNA: TGCGCCAGCAGCTTGGTACAGGCCAGCTCCTACAATGAGCAGTTCTTC
CDR3: CASSLVQASSYNEQFF
V: TRBV5-1
D: -
size: once
J: TRBJ2-1

DNA: TGTGCCAGCAGTGCCGTCCCGGGACAGGGGTCCAATGAAAAACTGTTTTTT
CDR3: CASSAVPGQGSNEKLFF
V: TRBV28
D: TRBD1
size: -
J: TRBJ1-4

DNA: TGTGCCAGCAGCGTAGAAGTAGGGACAGGTCTCGGTACGCAGTATTTT
CDR3: CASSVEVGTGLGTQYF
V: TRBV9
D: TRBD1
size: few
J: TRBJ2-3

DNA: TGTGCCAGCGGGACAGGGGATGAAAAACTGTTTTTT
CDR3: CASGTGDEKLFF
V: TRBV19
D: TRBD1
size: -
J: TRBJ1-4

DNA: TGCGCCAGCAGCCAGGCGGACAGGGGGCTGAGTACAGATACGCAGTATTTT
CDR3: CASSQADRGLSTDTQYF
V: TRBV4-1
D: TRBD1
size: -
J: TRBJ2-3

DNA: TGCGCCAGCAGCCAAGACTTAGGCTATGGAGGGACGCAGTATTTT
CDR3: CASSQDLGYGGTQYF
V: TRBV4-3
D: -
size: -
J: TRBJ2-3

DNA: TGCAGTGCTATGACAGGGGCCCAAGAGACCCAGTACTTC
CDR3: CSAMTGAQETQYF
V: TRBV20-1
D: TRBD1
size: -
J: TRBJ2-5

DNA: TGTGCCAGCAGCCCCACCGGGACTAGCTTGGAGCAGTACTTC
CDR3: CASSPTGTSLEQYF
V: TRBV7-9
D: TRBD2
size: -
J: TRBJ2-7

DNA: TGTGCCAGCAGCTTGAGGATGCCCGTGGAAGCTTTCTTT
CDR3: CASSLRMPVEAFF
V: TRBV7-9
D: -
size: few
J: TRBJ1-1

DNA: TGTGCCAGCAGCTTTGAAGACAGGGGGCTCTGGGAGCAGTTCTTC
CDR3: CASSFEDRGLWEQFF
V: TRBV7-9
D: TRBD1
size: few
J: TRBJ2-1

DNA: TGCGCCAGCAGCCAAGTAGGCGGTGGAACCGTCGATTCGGGAAACACCATATATTTT
CDR3: CASSQVGGGTVDSGNTIYF
V: TRBV4-1
D: -
size: -
J: TRBJ1-3

DNA: TGCGCCAGCAGCCAAGATTGGGACATCTCACCCCTCCACTTT
CDR3: CASSQDWDISPLHF
V: TRBV4-1
D: -
size: -
J: TRBJ1-6

DNA: TGCAGTGCTAGAGATATGGACAGGGGATACGAGCAGTACTTC
CDR3: CSARDMDRGYEQYF
V: TRBV20-1
D: TRBD1
size: few
J: TRBJ2-7

DNA: TGCGCCAGCAGCCGGGGGGCGTACGACACTGAAGCTTTCTTT
CDR3: CASSRGAYDTEAFF
V: TRBV4-1
D: -
size: -
J: TRBJ1-1

DNA: TGCGCCAGCAGCCCGATGGGACAGGGATCTTCGGAGACCCAGTACTTC
CDR3: CASSPMGQGSSETQYF
V: TRBV5-1
D: TRBD1
size: few
J: TRBJ2-5

DNA: TGCGCCAGCAGCCCGGAGCCAGGGGGCCTCTACAATGAGCAGTTCTTC
CDR3: CASSPEPGGLYNEQFF
V: TRBV4-1
D: TRBD1
size: -
J: TRBJ2-1

DNA: TGTGCCAGCAGCTTGGGGACAGTGAACGAGCAGTACTTC
CDR3: CASSLGTVNEQYF
V: TRBV7-9
D: TRBD1
size: many
J: TRBJ2-7

DNA: TGCAGTGCCAGTCGTGCTAGCGGGAGTCGGGAGACCCAGTACTTC
CDR3: CSASRASGSRETQYF
V: TRBV20-1
D: TRBD2
size: -
J: TRBJ2-5

DNA: TGTGCCAGCAGTTCGACCGTAGCGGGGCAGTCCTACAATGAGCAGTTCTTC
CDR3: CASSSTVAGQSYNEQFF
V: TRBV12-3/TRBV12-4
D: TRBD2
size: -
J: TRBJ2-1

DNA: TGTGCCAGCAGCTTAGAAGGGGAAATGAACACTGAAGCTTTCTTT
CDR3: CASSLEGEMNTEAFF
V: TRBV7-2
D: -
size: few
J: TRBJ1-1

DNA: TGTGCCAGCAGCCGGAGGGTTTGGGGGTTGGGTCAAGAGACCCAGTACTTC
CDR3: CASSRRVWGLGQETQYF
V: TRBV7-2
D: -
size: few
J: TRBJ2-5

DNA: TGCAGTGCGCTAACCCTAACTAATGAAAAACTGTTTTTT
CDR3: CSALTLTNEKLFF
V: TRBV20-1
D: -
size: -
J: TRBJ1-4

DNA: TGCAGCGCGTACAGAGACCTTGAAGCTTTCTTT
CDR3: CSAYRDLEAFF
V: TRBV29-1
D: -
size: few
J: TRBJ1-1

DNA: TGCAGTGCTAGAGACCTTGACGTTAACTACGACGAGCAGTACTTC
CDR3: CSARDLDVNYDEQYF
V: TRBV20-1
D: -
size: -
J: TRBJ2-7

DNA: TGCAGCGGTCGGACAGGGACCAACTATGGCTACACCTTC
CDR3: CSGRTGTNYGYTF
V: TRBV29-1
D: TRBD1
size: few
J: TRBJ1-2

DNA: TGTGCCAGCAGCTTGAAACCGGGACAGCAAGAGACCCAGTACTTC
CDR3: CASSLKPGQQETQYF
V: TRBV7-9
D: TRBD1
size: few
J: TRBJ2-5

DNA: TGTGCCAGCAGTTCCCTGGGAGTCACCGGGGAGCTGTTTTTT
CDR3: CASSSLGVTGELFF
V: TRBV27
D: -
size: few
J: TRBJ2-2

DNA: TGTGCCAGCAGCTCCCCGGGGAGGCGGGGGGGACTCACAGATACGCAGCATTTT
CDR3: CASSSPGRRGGLTDTQHF
V: TRBV9
D: -
size: -
J: TRBJ1-5

DNA: TGTGCCAGCAGTTTATTGAAGCAGAAGTTCTTC
CDR3: CASSLLKQKFF
V: TRBV27
D: -
size: -
J: TRBJ2-1

DNA: TGCAGTGCATTCCCAGGGACTAGCGGCACAGATACGCAGTATTTT
CDR3: CSAFPGTSGTDTQYF
V: TRBV20-1
D: TRBD2
size: -
J: TRBJ2-3

DNA: TGTGCCACCAGTGATTTACCTAGTCTTACAGGGGAGCTGTTTTTT
CDR3: CATSDLPSLTGELFF
V: TRBV24-1
D: -
size: -
J: TRBJ2-2

DNA: TGTGCCAGCAGCTTAAGATCCGGGACTTCCCATTACGAGCAGTACTTC
CDR3: CASSLRSGTSHYEQYF
V: TRBV7-2
D: -
size: once
J: TRBJ2-7

DNA: TGTGCCAGCAGCTTACAGGGGCCCCTGGGAGAGCAGTACTTC
CDR3: CASSLQGPLGEQYF
V: TRBV7-2
D: -
size: -
J: TRBJ2-7

DNA: TGCAGTGCAAGGGACAGAAACTCGAATCAGCCCCAGCATTTT
CDR3: CSARDRNSNQPQHF
V: TRBV20-1
D: TRBD1
size: -
J: TRBJ1-5

DNA: TGCAGTGCTAGAGACCGGGACAGGATCACCTACGAGCAGTACTTC
CDR3: CSARDRDRITYEQYF
V: TRBV20-1
D: TRBD1
size: few
J: TRBJ2-7

DNA: TGTGCCAGCAGCCCGCGGACTAGCGGGAACGTCCACGAGCAGTACTTC
CDR3: CASSPRTSGNVHEQYF
V: TRBV7-9
D: TRBD2
size: few
J: TRBJ2-7

DNA: TGTGCCAGTACCGTGGACAGGGAAAACTATGGCTACACCTTC
CDR3: CASTVDRENYGYTF
V: TRBV19
D: TRBD1
size: -
J: TRBJ1-2

DNA: TGCAGTGCTAGAGGTGTCGGCTCCTCCTACAATGAGCAGCTCTTC
CDR3: CSARGVGSSYNEQLF
V: TRBV20-1
D: -
size: -
J: TRBJ2-1

DNA: TGTGCCAGCAGTTACTGGGGTAATCAGCCCCAGCATTTT
CDR3: CASSYWGNQPQHF
V: TRBV6-2/TRBV6-3
D: -
size: -
J: TRBJ1-5

DNA: TGTGCCAGCAGCCCTTCGACAGGCCTGACGTCGGATACGCAGTATTTT
CDR3: CASSPSTGLTSDTQYF
V: TRBV12-3/TRBV12-4
D: -
size: few
J: TRBJ2-3

DNA: TGTGCCAGCAGCCTAGCGCCGGGACAGCTGTACAATGAGCAGTTCTTC
CDR3: CASSLAPGQLYNEQFF
V: TRBV7-9
D: -
size: -
J: TRBJ2-1

DNA: TGTGCCAGCAGTTTAAGTCTGGGTCGGGTTGGGGACGAGCAGTTCTTC
CDR3: CASSLSLGRVGDEQFF
V: TRBV28
D: -
size: -
J: TRBJ2-1